One sample yielded the 6 T cell receptor beta chains listed below, sequenced in a study of blood T cell repertoires in COVID-19. Profiling relied on immunoSEQ multiplex PCR, and the TCRdb table lists in-frame clones only, not all of them. Here the sample spans more than 300,000 clones, 88% being singletons. The source material was peripheral blood. The receptors come from a woman under 40 with COVID-19, enrolled during active disease.

The chain joins TRBV27 to TRBJ1-2; D may be TRBD1 (5 bases). CDR3 length: 16 amino acids. CDR1 and CDR2 from the germline V gene are MNHEY and SMNVEV (reference sequence). Trimming removed 3 bases from V and 6 bases from J, with 20 bases in between. This CDR3 is CASSFKGGREGDGYTF. In DNA, the CDR3 is TGTGCCAGCAGTTTTAAGGGCGGCAGGGAGGGTGATGGCTACACCTTC.

The V gene is TRBV18, the J gene TRBJ1-6; tentatively, D is TRBD1 (6 bases). Looked up from germline, CDR1 is KGHSH and CDR2 is LQKENI. This CDR3 is 15 amino acids long. V shed 9 bases and J shed 9 bases, with 21 bases lying between them. The CDR3 reads CASREAGGRSSPLHF. The CDR3 nucleotides are TGTGCCAGTCGGGAGGCGGGGGGGCGATCTTCACCCCTCCACTTT.

The V call is TRBV4-1, the J call TRBJ2-7; D ambiguous. Between the trimmed V and J ends, which lost 3 bases and 1 base, there was a span of 16 bases. Germline V gene sequence: CDR1 MGHRA, CDR2 YSYEKL. CDR3 length: 16 amino acids. The CDR3: CASSQSGSGISYEQYF. In DNA, the CDR3 is TGCGCCAGCAGCCAGAGTGGGTCAGGAATTTCCTACGAGCAGTACTTC.

This chain links TRBV28 with TRBJ2-7; TRBD1 aligns across 9 bases. Per germline, CDR1 MDHEN and CDR2 SYDVKM. J gave up 6 bases and V 5 bases, and 8 bases lay outside the gene matches. The CDR3 consists of 14 residues. CDR3 DNA: TGTGCCAGCAGTAACGCGGGACAGGGTCCCGAGCAGTACTTC. Its protein is CASSNAGQGPEQYF.

The J gene is TRBJ2-7, the V gene TRBV7-2, with 7 bases fitting TRBD1. The V segment lost 1 base and the J segment 6 bases; nucleotides outside the gene matches: 9. CDR1 and CDR2 from the germline V gene are SGHTA and FQGNSA. The CDR3 covers 15 residues. The CDR3 coding sequence is TGTGCCAGCAGCTTAGGTCCAGGGGGTCCCGGCGAGCAGTACTTC. As protein: CASSLGPGGPGEQYF.

This sequence joins TRBV27 and TRBJ2-3; a possible D gene is TRBD1 (6 bases). This CDR3 is built from 15 residues. Germline V CDR1 and CDR2: MNHEY, SMNVEV (reference sequence). Trimming took 5 bases from V and 1 from J, leaving 13 bases between them. CDR3 in amino acids: CASSLWTDGTDTQYF. The CDR3 nucleotides read TGTGCCAGCAGTCTCTGGACAGACGGCACAGATACGCAGTATTTT.